This TCR beta chain is drawn from a study of T cell responses to AZD1222 COVID-19 vaccine. The CDR3 is made up of 13 amino acids. Germline CDR1 reads LGHDT; CDR2 reads YNNKEL (reference sequence). V was trimmed by 4 bases and J by 10 bases, leaving 16 bases between them. This table comes from immunoSEQ multiplex PCR, and its TCRdb copy is limited to in-frame clones, with some not included. The table records over 150,000 clones, just over 90% of them present only once. Material: peripheral blood, obtained on day 0 of MenACWY control vaccination. V and J are TRBV3-1 (or the pseudogene TRBV3-2) and TRBJ1-1; no clear D. The sequence was obtained from an adult in good health. CDR3 coding DNA: TGTGCCAGCAGCCCCGTTTTTGGTCTCCGAGCTTTCTTT. Its protein is CASSPVFGLRAFF.